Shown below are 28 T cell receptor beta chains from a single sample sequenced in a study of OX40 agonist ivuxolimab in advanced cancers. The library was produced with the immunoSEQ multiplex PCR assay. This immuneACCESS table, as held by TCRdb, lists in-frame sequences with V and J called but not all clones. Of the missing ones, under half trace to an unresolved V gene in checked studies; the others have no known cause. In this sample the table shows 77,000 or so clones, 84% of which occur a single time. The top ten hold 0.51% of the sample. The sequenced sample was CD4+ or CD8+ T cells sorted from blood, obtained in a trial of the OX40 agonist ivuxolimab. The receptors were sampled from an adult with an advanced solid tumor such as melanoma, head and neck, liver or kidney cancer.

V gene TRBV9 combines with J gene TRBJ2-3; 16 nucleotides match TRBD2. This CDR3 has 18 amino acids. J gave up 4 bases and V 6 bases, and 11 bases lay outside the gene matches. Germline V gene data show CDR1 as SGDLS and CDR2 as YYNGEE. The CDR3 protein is CASTPSPGLAGGPDTQYF. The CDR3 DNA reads TGTGCCAGCACCCCTTCCCCGGGACTAGCGGGAGGGCCAGATACGCAGTATTTT. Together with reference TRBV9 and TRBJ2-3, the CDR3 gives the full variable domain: DSGVTQTPKHLITATGQRVTLRCSPRSGDLSVYWYQQSLDQGLQFLIQYYNGEERAKGNILERFSAQQFPDLHSELNLSSLELGDSALYFCASTPSPGLAGGPDTQYFGPGTRLTVL.

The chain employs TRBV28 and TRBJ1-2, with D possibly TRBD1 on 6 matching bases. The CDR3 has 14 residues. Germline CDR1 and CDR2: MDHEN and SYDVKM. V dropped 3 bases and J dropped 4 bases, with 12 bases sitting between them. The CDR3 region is CASSFQGFGYGYTF. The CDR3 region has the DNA TGTGCCAGCAGTTTTCAGGGGTTCGGCTATGGCTACACCTTC.

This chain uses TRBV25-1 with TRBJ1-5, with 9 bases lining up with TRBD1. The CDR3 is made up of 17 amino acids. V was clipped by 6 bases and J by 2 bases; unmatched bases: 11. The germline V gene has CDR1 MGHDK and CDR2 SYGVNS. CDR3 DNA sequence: TGTGCCAGCAGGCTACAGGGGGCAGAGAAGGGCAATCAGCCCCAGCATTTT. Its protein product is CASRLQGAEKGNQPQHF.

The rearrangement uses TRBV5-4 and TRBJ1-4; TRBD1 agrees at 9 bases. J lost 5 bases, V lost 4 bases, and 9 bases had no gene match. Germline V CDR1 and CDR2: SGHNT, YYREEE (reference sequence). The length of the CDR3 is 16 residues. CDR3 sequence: CASSLGPGQGNEKLFF. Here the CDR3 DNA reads TGTGCCAGCAGCCTCGGTCCGGGACAGGGCAATGAAAAACTGTTTTTT.

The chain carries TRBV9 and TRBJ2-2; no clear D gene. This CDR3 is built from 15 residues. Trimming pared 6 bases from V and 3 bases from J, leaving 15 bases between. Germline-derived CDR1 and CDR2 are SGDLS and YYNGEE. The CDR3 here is CASTPRWVDTGELFF. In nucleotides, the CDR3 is TGTGCCAGCACGCCGAGGTGGGTGGACACCGGGGAGCTGTTTTTT.

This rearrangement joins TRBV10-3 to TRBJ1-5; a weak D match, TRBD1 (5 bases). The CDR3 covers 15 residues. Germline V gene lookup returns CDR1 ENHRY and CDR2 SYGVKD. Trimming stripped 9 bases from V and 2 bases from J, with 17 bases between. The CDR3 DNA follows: TGTGCCATTTCAGGTGAGGCCAGGGGCAATCAGCCCCAGCATTTT. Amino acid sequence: CAISGEARGNQPQHF.

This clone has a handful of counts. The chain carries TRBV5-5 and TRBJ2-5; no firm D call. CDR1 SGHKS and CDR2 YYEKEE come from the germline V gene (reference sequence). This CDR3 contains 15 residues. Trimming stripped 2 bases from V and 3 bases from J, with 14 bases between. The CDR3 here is CASSLGRLVEETQYF. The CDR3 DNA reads TGTGCCAGCAGCTTAGGCCGCCTAGTAGAAGAGACCCAGTACTTC.

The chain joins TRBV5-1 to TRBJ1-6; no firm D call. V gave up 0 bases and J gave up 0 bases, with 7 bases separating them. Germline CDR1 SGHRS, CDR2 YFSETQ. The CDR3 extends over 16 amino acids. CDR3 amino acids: CASSLVVSSYNSPLHF. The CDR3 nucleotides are TGCGCCAGCAGCTTGGTGGTTAGCTCCTATAATTCACCCCTCCACTTT.

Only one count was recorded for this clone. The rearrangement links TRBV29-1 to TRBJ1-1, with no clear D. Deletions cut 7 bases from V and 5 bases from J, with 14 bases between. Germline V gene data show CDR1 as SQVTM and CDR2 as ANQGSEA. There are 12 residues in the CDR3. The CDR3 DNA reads TGCAGCGCATCCTACGGGGTAACTGAAGCTTTCTTT. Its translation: CSASYGVTEAFF.

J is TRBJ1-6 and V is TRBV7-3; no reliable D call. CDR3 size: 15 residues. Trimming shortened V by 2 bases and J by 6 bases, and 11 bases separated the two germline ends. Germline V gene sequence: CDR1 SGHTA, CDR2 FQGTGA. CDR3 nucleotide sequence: TGTGCCAGCAGCTTATTGGGTGAGGGTAATTCACCCCTCCACTTT. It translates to CASSLLGEGNSPLHF.

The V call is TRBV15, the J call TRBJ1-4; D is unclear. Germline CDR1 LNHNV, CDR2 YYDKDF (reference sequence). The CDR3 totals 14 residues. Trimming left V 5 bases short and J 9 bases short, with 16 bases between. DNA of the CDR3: TGTGCCACCAGCCGCCCGGGAGAGGAGAAAAAACTGTTTTTT. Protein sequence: CATSRPGEEKKLFF.

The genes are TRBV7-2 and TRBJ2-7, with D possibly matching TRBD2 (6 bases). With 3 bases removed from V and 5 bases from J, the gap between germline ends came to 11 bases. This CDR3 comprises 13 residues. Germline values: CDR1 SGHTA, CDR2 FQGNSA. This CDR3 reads CASSFSRENEQYF. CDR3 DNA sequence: TGTGCCAGCAGCTTCTCCCGGGAGAACGAGCAGTACTTC. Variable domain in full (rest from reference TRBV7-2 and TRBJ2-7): GAGVSQSPSNKVTEKGKDVELRCDPISGHTALYWYRQSLGQGLEFLIYFQGNSAPDKSGLPSDRFSAERTGGSVSTLTIQRTQQEDSAVYLCASSFSRENEQYFGPGTRLTVT.

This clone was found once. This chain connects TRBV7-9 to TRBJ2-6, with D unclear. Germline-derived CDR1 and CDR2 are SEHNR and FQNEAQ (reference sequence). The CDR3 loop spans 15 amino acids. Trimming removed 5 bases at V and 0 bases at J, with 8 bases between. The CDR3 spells CASSIGSSGANVLTF. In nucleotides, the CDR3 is TGTGCCAGCAGCATCGGTAGCTCTGGGGCCAACGTCCTGACTTTC.

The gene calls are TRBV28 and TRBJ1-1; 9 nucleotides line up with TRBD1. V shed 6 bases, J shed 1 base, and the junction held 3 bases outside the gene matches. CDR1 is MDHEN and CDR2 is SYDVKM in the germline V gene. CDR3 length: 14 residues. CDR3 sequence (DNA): TGTGCCAGCAGCGGACAGGGGAAGAACACTGAAGCTTTCTTT. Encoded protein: CASSGQGKNTEAFF.

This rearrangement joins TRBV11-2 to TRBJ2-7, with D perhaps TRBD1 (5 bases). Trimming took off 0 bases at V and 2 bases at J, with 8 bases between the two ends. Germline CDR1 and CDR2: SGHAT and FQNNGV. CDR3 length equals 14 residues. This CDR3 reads CASSLDRRAYEQYF. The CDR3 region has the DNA TGTGCCAGCAGCTTAGATCGCAGGGCCTACGAGCAGTACTTC.

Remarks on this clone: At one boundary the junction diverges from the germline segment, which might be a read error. The CDR3 is CASSLSPLLGYEQHF. Here the CDR3 DNA reads TGTGCCAGCAGTTTATCCCCTCTATTGGGGTACGAGCAGCACTTC. V and J are TRBV28 and TRBJ2-7; D is unclear. The CDR3 is made up of 15 amino acids. CDR1 is MDHEN, CDR2 SYDVKM, per germline.

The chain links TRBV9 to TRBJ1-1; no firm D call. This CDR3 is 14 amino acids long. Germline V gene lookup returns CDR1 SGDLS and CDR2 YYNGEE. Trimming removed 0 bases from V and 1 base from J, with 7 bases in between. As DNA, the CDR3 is TGTGCCAGCAGCGTAGGCGGAACGAACACTGAAGCTTTCTTT. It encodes CASSVGGTNTEAFF.

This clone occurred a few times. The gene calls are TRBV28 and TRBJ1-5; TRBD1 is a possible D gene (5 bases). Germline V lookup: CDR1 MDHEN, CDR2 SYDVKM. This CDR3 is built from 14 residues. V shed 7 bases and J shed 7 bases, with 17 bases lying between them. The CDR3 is CASNLRGRSQPQHF. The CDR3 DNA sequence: TGTGCCAGCAACCTCCGGGGCCGGAGCCAGCCCCAGCATTTT.

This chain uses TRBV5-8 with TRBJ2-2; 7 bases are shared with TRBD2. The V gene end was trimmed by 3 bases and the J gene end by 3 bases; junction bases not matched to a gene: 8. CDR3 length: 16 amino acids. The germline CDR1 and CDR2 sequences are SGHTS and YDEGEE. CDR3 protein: CASSSPGGGHTGELFF. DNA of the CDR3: TGTGCCAGCAGCTCGCCTGGGGGGGGACACACCGGGGAGCTGTTTTTT.

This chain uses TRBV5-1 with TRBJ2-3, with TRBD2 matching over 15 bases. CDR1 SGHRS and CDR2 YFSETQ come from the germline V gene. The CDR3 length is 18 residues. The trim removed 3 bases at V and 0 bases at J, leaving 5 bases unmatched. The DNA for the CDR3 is TGCGCCAGCAGCTCAGGACTAGCGGGGGGGCCTAGCACAGATACGCAGTATTTT. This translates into CASSSGLAGGPSTDTQYF.

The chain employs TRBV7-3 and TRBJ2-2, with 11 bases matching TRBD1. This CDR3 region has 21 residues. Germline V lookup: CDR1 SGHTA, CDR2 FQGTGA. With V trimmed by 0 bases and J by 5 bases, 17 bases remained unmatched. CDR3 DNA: TGTGCCAGCAGCTTAACGGGCCTTCATGGACAGGGGGCGCCGAGAACCGGGGAGCTGTTTTTT. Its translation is CASSLTGLHGQGAPRTGELFF.

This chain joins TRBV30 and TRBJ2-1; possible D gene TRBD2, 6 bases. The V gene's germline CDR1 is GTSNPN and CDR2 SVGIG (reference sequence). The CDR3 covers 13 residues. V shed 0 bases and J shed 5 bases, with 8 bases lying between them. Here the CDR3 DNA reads TGTGCCTGGAGTGTGGGAGGAAACAATGAGCAGTTCTTC. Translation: CAWSVGGNNEQFF.

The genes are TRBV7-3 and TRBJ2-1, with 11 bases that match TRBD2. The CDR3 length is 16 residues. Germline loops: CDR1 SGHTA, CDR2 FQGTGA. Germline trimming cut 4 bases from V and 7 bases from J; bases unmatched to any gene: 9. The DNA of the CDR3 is TGTGCCAGCAGCTCGAGGCTAGCGGGGGGTCGGAATGAGCAGTTCTTC. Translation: CASSSRLAGGRNEQFF.

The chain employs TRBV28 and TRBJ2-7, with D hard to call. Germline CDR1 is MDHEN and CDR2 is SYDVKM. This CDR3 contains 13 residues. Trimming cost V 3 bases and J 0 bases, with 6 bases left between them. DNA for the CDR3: TGTGCCAGCAGTTTTTTTTCCTCCTACGAGCAGTACTTC. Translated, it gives CASSFFSSYEQYF.

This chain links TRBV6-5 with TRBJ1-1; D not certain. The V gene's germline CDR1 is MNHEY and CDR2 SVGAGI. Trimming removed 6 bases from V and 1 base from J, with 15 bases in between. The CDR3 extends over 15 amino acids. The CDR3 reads CASRKVSVKNTEAFF. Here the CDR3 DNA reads TGTGCCAGCAGGAAGGTATCTGTCAAGAACACTGAAGCTTTCTTT.

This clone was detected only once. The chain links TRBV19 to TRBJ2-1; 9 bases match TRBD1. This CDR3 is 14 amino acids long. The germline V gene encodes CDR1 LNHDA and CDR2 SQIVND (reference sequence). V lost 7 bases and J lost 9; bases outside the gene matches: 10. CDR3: CASNPRDRAGEQFF. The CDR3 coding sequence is TGTGCCAGTAATCCCCGGGACAGGGCGGGTGAGCAGTTCTTC.

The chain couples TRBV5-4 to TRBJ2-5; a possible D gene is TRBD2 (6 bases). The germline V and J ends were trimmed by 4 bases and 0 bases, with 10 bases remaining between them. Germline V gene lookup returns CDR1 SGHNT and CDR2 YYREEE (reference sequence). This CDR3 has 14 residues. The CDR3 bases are TGTGCCAGCAGCCCCGGGACTTACCAAGAGACCCAGTACTTC. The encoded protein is CASSPGTYQETQYF. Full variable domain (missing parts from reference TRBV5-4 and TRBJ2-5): ETGVTQSPTHLIKTRGQQVTLRCSSQSGHNTVSWYQQALGQGPQFIFQYYREEENGRGNFPPRFSGLQFPNYSSELNVNALELDDSALYLCASSPGTYQETQYFGPGTRLLVL.

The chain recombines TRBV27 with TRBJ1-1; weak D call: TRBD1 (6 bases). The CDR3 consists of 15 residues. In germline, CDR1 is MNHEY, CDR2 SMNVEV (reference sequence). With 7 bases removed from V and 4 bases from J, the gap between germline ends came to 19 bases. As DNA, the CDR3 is TGTGCCAGCACCACGTTTGCCCTACAGGGCACTGAAGCTTTCTTT. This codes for CASTTFALQGTEAFF.